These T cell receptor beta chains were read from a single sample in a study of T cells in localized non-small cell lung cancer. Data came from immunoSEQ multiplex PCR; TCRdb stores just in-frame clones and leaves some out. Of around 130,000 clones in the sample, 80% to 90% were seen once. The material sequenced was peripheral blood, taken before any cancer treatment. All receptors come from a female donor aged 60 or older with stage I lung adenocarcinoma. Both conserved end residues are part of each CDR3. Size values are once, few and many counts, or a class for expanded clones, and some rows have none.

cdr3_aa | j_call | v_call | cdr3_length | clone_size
CASSFGQLYGYTF | TRBJ1-2 | TRBV5-1 | 13 | -
CASRIRVNTEAFF | TRBJ1-1 | TRBV28 | 13 | -
CASSSYRVVEAFF | TRBJ1-1 | TRBV11-1 | 13 | -
CSVHPPGTVNTEAFF | TRBJ1-1 | TRBV29-1 | 15 | few
CASSLTGGRTGELFF | TRBJ2-2 | TRBV11-3 | 15 | few
CASGGLAGDEQYF | TRBJ2-7 | TRBV9 | 13 | -
CASSPSGLNQPQHF | TRBJ1-5 | TRBV9 | 14 | -
CASSLGGTLDETQYF | TRBJ2-5 | TRBV11-2 | 15 | -
CASSLPGSIAGELFF | TRBJ2-2 | TRBV7-3 | 15 | -
CASSMTGEETQYF | TRBJ2-5 | TRBV7-3 | 13 | -
CASSELGRVFGYTF | TRBJ1-2 | TRBV10-2 | 14 | -
CASSLAAETQYF | TRBJ2-5 | TRBV5-1 | 12 | -
CASSPAGPYEQYF | TRBJ2-7 | TRBV13 | 13 | -
CASSENGANYGYTF | TRBJ1-2 | TRBV2 | 14 | few
CASRGDRGGDQPQHF | TRBJ1-5 | TRBV2 | 15 | -
CASSEWSGTGETQYF | TRBJ2-5 | TRBV6-1 | 15 | -
CASSLRTSGIPKLYNEQFF | TRBJ2-1 | TRBV4-1 | 19 | -
CASRAGGEGYTF | TRBJ1-2 | TRBV28 | 12 | few
CASSYSGNNEQFF | TRBJ2-1 | TRBV6-5 | 13 | -
CASSSGLPGDGYTF | TRBJ1-2 | TRBV5-1 | 14 | few
CASSPGPQGTEQFF | TRBJ2-1 | TRBV18 | 14 | -
CASSSGAGVGYNEQFF | TRBJ2-1 | TRBV28 | 16 | few
CASSSPGDMNTEAFF | TRBJ1-1 | TRBV28 | 15 | -
CASSLGLRDYEQYF | TRBJ2-7 | TRBV13 | 14 | -
CASSPLGAYNEQFF | TRBJ2-1 | TRBV11-3 | 14 | -
CASTGWDGFMNTEAFF | TRBJ1-1 | TRBV7-2 | 16 | -
CASSPLGGRTDTQYF | TRBJ2-3 | TRBV19 | 15 | -
CASSPPQGTYEQYF | TRBJ2-7 | TRBV18 | 14 | -
CASSYGPVENTIYF | TRBJ1-3 | TRBV6-5 | 14 | -
CASSLSRGTGSDEQYF | TRBJ2-7 | TRBV11-3 | 16 | -
CASSLRAGGGKETQYF | TRBJ2-5 | TRBV5-1 | 16 | -
CASSRGEARDGNTIYF | TRBJ1-3 | TRBV9 | 16 | -
CASSSQETQYF | TRBJ2-5 | TRBV7-7 | 11 | -
CASRVKALVCAGELFF | TRBJ2-2 | TRBV9 | 16 | -
CASSGTTSSYEQYF | TRBJ2-7 | TRBV28 | 14 | -
CASSQGDRGGTEAFF | TRBJ1-1 | TRBV6-1 | 15 | -
CASSAPGQSTDTQYF | TRBJ2-3 | TRBV28 | 15 | -
CASRLIDTQYF | TRBJ2-3 | TRBV2 | 11 | -
CATGLGWGAGNTIYF | TRBJ1-3 | TRBV28 | 15 | -
CASSLHGGVRGTEAFF | TRBJ1-1 | TRBV5-4 | 16 | -
CASSPATGRVRDEKLFF | TRBJ1-4 | TRBV28 | 17 | few
CAISGDRGTVDEQYF | TRBJ2-7 | TRBV10-3 | 15 | -
CASSLAGQSSYEQYF | TRBJ2-7 | TRBV5-4 | 15 | -
CATAGPDQETQYF | TRBJ2-5 | TRBV10-3 | 13 | -
CASSLTGTGASGELFF | TRBJ2-2 | TRBV5-1 | 16 | -
CASSLTSGSGELFF | TRBJ2-2 | TRBV5-1 | 14 | few
CASSLASGTPSYEQYF | TRBJ2-7 | TRBV9 | 16 | -
CASSMSEGFGYEQYF | TRBJ2-7 | TRBV19 | 15 | -
CASSLTASGSYNEQFF | TRBJ2-1 | TRBV7-9 | 16 | -
CASSKQGSNQPQHF | TRBJ1-5 | TRBV21-1 | 14 | -
CASSKALTSGQSSYNEQFF | TRBJ2-1 | TRBV21-1 | 19 | -
CAVRGDAGNTIYF | TRBJ1-3 | TRBV19 | 13 | -
CASSLGRVSEQYF | TRBJ2-7 | TRBV11-2 | 13 | -
CASSLVLAGGRGTDTQYF | TRBJ2-3 | TRBV5-1 | 18 | -
CAIRAEPPKNTIYF | TRBJ1-3 | TRBV10-3 | 14 | -
CASSWAGELFF | TRBJ2-2 | TRBV19 | 11 | -
CASSVAPGQPYNEQFF | TRBJ2-1 | TRBV27 | 16 | once
CASSLAKALEGEKLFF | TRBJ1-4 | TRBV5-1 | 16 | -
CASSTGGVLAKNIQYF | TRBJ2-4 | TRBV5-1 | 16 | -